Listed below are T cell receptor beta chains from one sample, sequenced in a study of cytomegalovirus exposure and HLA in healthy donors. Measured with immunoSEQ multiplex PCR; TCRdb has only the in-frame clones, and not every one. The repertoire table contains around 100,000 clones. Sequenced sample: PBMCs. These receptors were taken from a woman younger than 45 in good health and CMV-seronegative. Each CDR3 is given with its conserved first and last residue. The D gene is left open where the match is weak.

J,D,V,CDR3,DNA
TRBJ2-3,TRBD2,TRBV9,CASSPTSGPTDTQYF,TGTGCCAGCAGCCCAACTAGCGGGCCCACAGATACGCAGTATTTT
TRBJ2-1,TRBD1,TRBV7-2,CASRDRTYNEQFF,TGTGCCAGCCGGGACAGGACGTACAATGAGCAGTTCTTC
TRBJ1-4,-,TRBV7-6,CASSPQGGGQQNEKLFF,TGTGCCAGCAGCCCCCAGGGAGGGGGACAACAAAATGAAAAACTGTTTTTT
TRBJ2-2,-,TRBV4-1,CASSPGVAGAGTGELFF,TGCGCCAGCAGCCCCGGGGTGGCAGGGGCAGGCACCGGGGAGCTGTTTTTT
TRBJ1-2,-,TRBV5-5,CASSLSGFDYGYTF,TGTGCCAGCAGCTTGTCGGGGTTTGACTATGGCTACACCTTC
TRBJ1-1,-,TRBV7-8,CASSLAGTPKDEAFF,TGTGCCAGCAGCTTAGCCGGGACACCGAAGGATGAAGCTTTCTTT
TRBJ2-2,-,TRBV9,CASSVKRTVNANTGELFF,TGTGCCAGCAGCGTAAAAAGGACAGTCAACGCGAACACCGGGGAGCTGTTTTTT
TRBJ1-2,TRBD1,TRBV5-1,CASSLGTGSGYTF,TGCGCCAGCAGCTTGGGGACAGGGTCTGGCTACACCTTC
TRBJ2-3,TRBD2,TRBV15,CATSLGGESTDTQYF,TGTGCCACCAGCCTCGGGGGGGAAAGCACAGATACGCAGTATTTT
TRBJ1-2,-,TRBV5-1,CASSLSQGLYYGYTF,TGCGCCAGCAGCCTAAGCCAGGGGCTCTACTATGGCTACACCTTC
TRBJ2-2,-,TRBV2,CASSEQGTGELFF,TGTGCCAGCAGTGAACAGGGAACCGGGGAGCTGTTTTTT
TRBJ2-1,-,TRBV7-9,CASSFGASSYNEQFF,TGTGCCAGCAGCTTCGGCGCTAGCTCCTACAATGAGCAGTTCTTC
TRBJ1-5,-,TRBV28,CASSFFSGSPNQPQHF,TGTGCCAGCAGTTTTTTTTCAGGATCCCCCAATCAGCCCCAGCATTTT
TRBJ1-5,-,TRBV28,CASSFTGNNQPQHF,TGTGCCAGCAGTTTTACAGGGAACAATCAGCCCCAGCATTTT
TRBJ2-7,TRBD2,TRBV7-6,CASSPSGGVSYEQYF,TGTGCCAGCAGCCCATCGGGAGGGGTCTCCTACGAGCAGTACTTC
TRBJ2-3,-,TRBV11-2,CASSLEGLGGTDTQYF,TGTGCCAGCAGCTTAGAGGGGTTAGGAGGGACAGATACGCAGTATTTT
TRBJ1-5,TRBD1,TRBV28,CASLERGQGYSNQPQHF,TGTGCCAGCCTAGAGAGAGGACAGGGGTATAGCAATCAGCCCCAGCATTTT
TRBJ2-3,-,TRBV19,CASSIGEDTQYF,TGTGCCAGTAGTATAGGAGAGGATACGCAGTATTTT
TRBJ2-7,-,TRBV27,CASARRGGPSYEQYF,TGTGCCAGCGCCAGGAGGGGGGGGCCTTCCTACGAGCAGTACTTC
TRBJ2-7,-,TRBV9,CASSGGTHEQYF,TGTGCCAGCAGCGGCGGGACCCACGAGCAGTACTTC
TRBJ2-2,TRBD1,TRBV19,CASTRTGVTGELFF,TGTGCCAGTACAAGGACAGGGGTCACCGGGGAGCTGTTTTTT
TRBJ2-7,TRBD1,TRBV5-4,CASSLASDWTGGFEQYF,TGTGCCAGCAGCTTGGCTTCGGATTGGACAGGGGGGTTCGAGCAGTACTTC
TRBJ1-2,-,TRBV7-9,CASSPRGEPNYGYTF,TGTGCCAGCAGCCCCAGGGGAGAGCCTAACTATGGCTACACCTTC
TRBJ2-7,TRBD2,TRBV15,CATSRASTSGVAYEQYF,TGTGCCACCAGCAGAGCGTCGACTAGCGGGGTGGCCTACGAGCAGTACTTC
TRBJ1-1,TRBD1,TRBV7-9,CASSSGRDREAFF,TGTGCCAGCAGCTCCGGCCGGGACAGGGAAGCTTTCTTT
TRBJ1-2,-,TRBV7-9,CASSFPPVINYGYTF,TGTGCCAGCAGCTTCCCCCCAGTGATTAACTATGGCTACACCTTC
TRBJ2-1,TRBD2,TRBV7-3,CASSQAGVGYNEQFF,TGTGCCAGCAGCCAGGCGGGGGTTGGCTACAATGAGCAGTTCTTC
TRBJ2-3,TRBD1,TRBV5-1,CASSWVTGGGGTDTQYF,TGCGCCAGCAGCTGGGTGACAGGGGGCGGCGGCACAGATACGCAGTATTTT
TRBJ2-1,-,TRBV15,CATSRDYNEQFF,TGTGCCACGAGCCGGGACTACAATGAGCAGTTCTTC
TRBJ2-1,TRBD2,TRBV25-1,CASSEAGGPYNEQFF,TGTGCCAGCAGTGAAGCGGGAGGGCCCTACAATGAGCAGTTCTTC
TRBJ1-5,TRBD1,TRBV7-2,CASSLEDRPYRPQHF,TGTGCCAGCAGCTTAGAGGACAGGCCTTATCGGCCCCAGCATTTT
TRBJ1-1,-,TRBV9,CASSVDPGLDGEAFF,TGTGCCAGCAGCGTAGATCCAGGGCTGGACGGTGAAGCTTTCTTT
TRBJ1-6,-,TRBV6-1,CASSDVYGNSPLHF,TGTGCCAGCAGCGACGTATACGGGAATTCACCCCTCCACTTT
TRBJ2-7,TRBD2,TRBV13,CASSLAGGFYEQYF,TGTGCCAGCAGCTTAGCGGGGGGGTTCTACGAGCAGTACTTC
TRBJ1-3,-,TRBV19,CASSQPGQSSGNTIYF,TGTGCCAGTAGTCAACCGGGACAAAGCTCTGGAAACACCATATATTTT
TRBJ1-1,-,TRBV18,CASSPGETEAFF,TGTGCCAGCTCACCAGGGGAGACTGAAGCTTTCTTT
TRBJ2-7,-,TRBV4-1,CASSLKDGGSYEQYF,TGCGCCAGCAGCCTAAAGGACGGAGGCTCCTACGAGCAGTACTTC